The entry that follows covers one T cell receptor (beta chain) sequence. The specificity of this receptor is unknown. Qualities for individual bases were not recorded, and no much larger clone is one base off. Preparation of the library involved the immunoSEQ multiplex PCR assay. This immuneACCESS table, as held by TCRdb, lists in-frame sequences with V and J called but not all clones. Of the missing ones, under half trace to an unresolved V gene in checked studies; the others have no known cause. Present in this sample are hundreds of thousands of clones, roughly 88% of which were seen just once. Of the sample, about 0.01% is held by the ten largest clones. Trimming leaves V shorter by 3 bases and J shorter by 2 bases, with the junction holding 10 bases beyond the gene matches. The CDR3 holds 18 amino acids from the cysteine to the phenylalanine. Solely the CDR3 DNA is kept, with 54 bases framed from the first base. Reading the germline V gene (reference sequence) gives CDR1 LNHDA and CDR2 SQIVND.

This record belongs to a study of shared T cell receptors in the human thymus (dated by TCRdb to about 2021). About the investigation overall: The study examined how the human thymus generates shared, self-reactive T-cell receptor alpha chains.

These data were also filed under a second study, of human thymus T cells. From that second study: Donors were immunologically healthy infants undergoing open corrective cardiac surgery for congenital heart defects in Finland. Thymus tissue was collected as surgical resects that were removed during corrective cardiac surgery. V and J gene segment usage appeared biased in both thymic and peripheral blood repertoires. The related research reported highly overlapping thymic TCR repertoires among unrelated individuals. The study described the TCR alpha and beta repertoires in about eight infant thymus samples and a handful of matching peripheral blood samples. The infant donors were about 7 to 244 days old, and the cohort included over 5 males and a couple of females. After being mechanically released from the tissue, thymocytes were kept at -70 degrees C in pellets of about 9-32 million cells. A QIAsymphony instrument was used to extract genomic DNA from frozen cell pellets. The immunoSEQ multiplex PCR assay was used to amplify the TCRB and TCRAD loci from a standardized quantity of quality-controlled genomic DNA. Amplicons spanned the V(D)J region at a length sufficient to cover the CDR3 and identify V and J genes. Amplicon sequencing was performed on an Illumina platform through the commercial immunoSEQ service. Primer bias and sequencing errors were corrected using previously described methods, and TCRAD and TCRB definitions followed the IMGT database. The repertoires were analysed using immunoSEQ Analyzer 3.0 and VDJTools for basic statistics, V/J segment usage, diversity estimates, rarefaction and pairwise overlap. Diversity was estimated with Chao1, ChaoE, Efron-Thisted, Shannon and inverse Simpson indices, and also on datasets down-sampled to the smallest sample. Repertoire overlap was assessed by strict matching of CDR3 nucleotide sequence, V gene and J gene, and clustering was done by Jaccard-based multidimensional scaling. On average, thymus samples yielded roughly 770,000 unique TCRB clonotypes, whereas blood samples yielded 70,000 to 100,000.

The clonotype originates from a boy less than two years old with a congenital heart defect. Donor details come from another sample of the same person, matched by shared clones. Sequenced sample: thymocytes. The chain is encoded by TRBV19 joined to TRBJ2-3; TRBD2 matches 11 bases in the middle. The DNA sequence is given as TGTGCCAGTAGTATCTCGGCTAGCGGGAGGTACCCCACAGATACGCAGTATTTT. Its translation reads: CASSISASGRYPTDTQYF.